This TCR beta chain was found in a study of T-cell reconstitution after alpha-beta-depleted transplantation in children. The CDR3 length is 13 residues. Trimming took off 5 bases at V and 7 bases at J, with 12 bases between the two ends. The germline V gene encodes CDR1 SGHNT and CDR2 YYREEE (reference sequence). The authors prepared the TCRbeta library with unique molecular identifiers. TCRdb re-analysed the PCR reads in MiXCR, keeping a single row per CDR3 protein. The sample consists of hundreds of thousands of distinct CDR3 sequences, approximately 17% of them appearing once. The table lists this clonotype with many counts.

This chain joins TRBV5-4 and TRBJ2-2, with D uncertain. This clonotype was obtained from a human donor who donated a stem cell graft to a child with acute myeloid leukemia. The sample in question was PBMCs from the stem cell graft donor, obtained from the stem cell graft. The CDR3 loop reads CASSTSQIGELFF. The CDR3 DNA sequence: TGTGCCAGCAGTACCTCCCAAATCGGGGAGCTGTTTTTT. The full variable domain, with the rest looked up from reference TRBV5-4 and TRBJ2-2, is ETGVTQSPTHLIKTRGQQVTLRCSSQSGHNTVSWYQQALGQGPQFIFQYYREEENGRGNFPPRFSGLQFPNYSSELNVNALELDDSALYLCASSTSQIGELFFGEGSRLTVL.